Below, 11 T cell receptor beta chains from the same sample are listed, as sequenced in a study of OX40 agonist ivuxolimab in advanced cancers. Only in-frame clones appear in the TCRdb table, and some are missing; sequencing was by immunoSEQ multiplex PCR. The sample lists roughly 100,000 clones, roughly nine tenths occurring once. The sequencing used CD4+ or CD8+ T cells sorted from blood, collected in a trial of the OX40 agonist ivuxolimab. These receptor sequences come from an adult with an advanced solid tumor such as melanoma, head and neck, liver or kidney cancer.

The J gene is TRBJ2-1, the V gene TRBV18, with D possibly being TRBD1 (6 bases). CDR3 length equals 13 residues. Germline lookup yields CDR1 KGHSH and CDR2 LQKENI. Between the trimmed V and J ends, which lost 5 bases and 6 bases, there was a span of 11 bases. The CDR3 region has the DNA TGTGCCAGCTCATCAGGGGCGGCCAATGAGCAGTTCTTC. It specifies CASSSGAANEQFF.

The gene calls are TRBV28 and TRBJ1-5; the match to TRBD1 covers 8 bases. The germline CDR1 and CDR2 sequences are MDHEN and SYDVKM. V lost 6 bases to trimming and J lost 4 bases; unmatched junction nucleotides: 5. The length of the CDR3 is 14 residues. CDR3 nucleotide sequence: TGTGCCAGCAGCATATGGACAGGGAATCAGCCCCAGCATTTT. Protein: CASSIWTGNQPQHF.

CDR3 protein: CALSLGIHEKLFF. The DNA of the CDR3 is TGTGCCTTGTCGTTGGGGATCCACGAAAAACTGTTTTTT. The chain joins TRBV30 to TRBJ1-4; D remains ambiguous. Deletions cut 7 bases from V and 8 bases from J, with 17 bases between. The germline CDR1 and CDR2 sequences are GTSNPN and SVGIG (reference sequence). CDR3 length equals 13 residues.

The V and J genes are TRBV6-1 and TRBJ1-1, with TRBD1 matching over 12 bases. Germline loops: CDR1 MNHNS, CDR2 SASEGT. The CDR3 extends over 15 amino acids. The V gene end was trimmed by 2 bases and the J gene end by 7 bases; junction bases not matched to a gene: 5. Here the CDR3 DNA reads TGTGCCAGCAGTGAAAGGGGACAGGGGGCCGTTGAAGCTTTCTTT. It translates to CASSERGQGAVEAFF.

The genes are TRBV5-8 and TRBJ2-3, with D unresolved. Germline CDR1 SGHTS, CDR2 YDEGEE. Trimming pared 4 bases from V and 0 bases from J, leaving 9 bases between. CDR3 length: 14 amino acids. CDR3 DNA: TGTGCCAGCAGCCTGGGCCTTAGCACAGATACGCAGTATTTT. Translating it yields CASSLGLSTDTQYF. Combining the CDR3 with reference TRBV5-8 and TRBJ2-3 gives the whole variable domain EAGVTQSPTHLIKTRGQQATLRCSPISGHTSVYWYQQALGLGLQFLLWYDEGEERNRGNFPPRFSGRQFPNYSSELNVNALELEDSALYLCASSLGLSTDTQYFGPGTRLTVL.

As to this clone: Other DNA sequences in the same sample also yield this CDR3. The genes are TRBV10-3 and TRBJ1-1; TRBD1 matches at 8 bases. CDR1 is ENHRY and CDR2 is SYGVKD in the germline V gene. This CDR3 has 13 amino acids. Unmatched junction bases numbered 3, after V lost 8 bases and J lost 1 base. DNA of the CDR3: TGTGCCATCTCAGGGGGCCAGAACACTGAAGCTTTCTTT. Its protein product is CAISGGQNTEAFF.

V and J are TRBV7-2 and TRBJ2-7, with D perhaps matching TRBD1 (5 bases). The CDR3 sequence is 15 residues long. The V end lost 3 bases, the J end lost 2 bases, and 14 bases lay between the germline ends. Germline V gene lookup returns CDR1 SGHTA and CDR2 FQGNSA. In DNA form, the CDR3 reads TGTGCCAGCAGCTTGGGGCAGTCACCAACCTACGAGCAGTACTTC. This translates into CASSLGQSPTYEQYF. The variable domain in full, with the rest retrieved from reference TRBV7-2 and TRBJ2-7, is GAGVSQSPSNKVTEKGKDVELRCDPISGHTALYWYRQSLGQGLEFLIYFQGNSAPDKSGLPSDRFSAERTGGSVSTLTIQRTQQEDSAVYLCASSLGQSPTYEQYFGPGTRLTVT.

This clone was detected only once. The chain uses TRBV18 and TRBJ1-1, with a possible D match to TRBD1 (6 bases). Trimming cost V 1 base and J 3 bases, with 9 bases left between them. This CDR3 contains 14 residues. CDR1 is KGHSH and CDR2 is LQKENI in the germline V gene. The CDR3 here is CASSPRGADTEAFF. Written as DNA, the CDR3 is TGTGCCAGCTCACCACGGGGGGCTGACACTGAAGCTTTCTTT.

This clone was detected only a few times. J is TRBJ2-4 and V is TRBV5-4, with 10 nucleotides matching TRBD1. Per the germline V gene, CDR1 is SGHNT and CDR2 is YYREEE (reference sequence). The CDR3 is made up of 15 amino acids. The V and J ends lost 4 bases and 8 bases, in that order; junction bases with no gene match: 9. The CDR3 sequence is CASSASGTGADIQYF. The CDR3 DNA is TGTGCCAGCAGCGCCTCCGGGACAGGGGCCGACATTCAGTACTTC.

The rearrangement links TRBV7-2 to TRBJ1-2, with 10 nucleotides matching TRBD1. Germline CDR1 and CDR2: SGHTA and FQGNSA. This CDR3 is 14 amino acids long. V gave up 5 bases and J gave up 6 bases; unmatched junction bases: 6. Here the CDR3 DNA reads TGTGCCAGCAGCACCGGGACAGGGGCGGATGGCTACACCTTC. Translating it yields CASSTGTGADGYTF.

This clone was detected once. The chain links TRBV6-6 to TRBJ1-1; D uncertain. Deletions cut 2 bases from V and 0 bases from J, with 4 bases between. CDR1 MNHNY and CDR2 SVGAGI come from the germline V gene (reference sequence). The CDR3 has 13 amino acids. CDR3 amino acids: CASSYSMNTEAFF. Here the CDR3 DNA reads TGTGCCAGCAGTTACAGTATGAACACTGAAGCTTTCTTT.